This TCR beta chain was captured in a study of T cell repertoires in cytomegalovirus infection. About the research overall: The authors relied on CMV epitopes, both recently identified HLA-C-restricted and well-studied HLA-B-restricted. TCR beta signatures that were public indicated CMV infection and matching HLA type.

With 1 base removed from V and 7 bases from J, the gap between germline ends came to 11 bases. The V gene's germline CDR1 is SGHVT and CDR2 SQSDAQ. The CDR3 consists of 14 residues. In TCRdb, the reads were re-called with MiXCR into one record per CDR3 protein. This sample has about 78,000 distinct CDR3 sequences, with around 37% found just once. Study-wide findings and caveats: The response measured ex vivo was dominated by TCR beta clonotypes (HLA-C-restricted and CMV-specific). Cumulative frequency of public TCR beta families picked out carriers of CMV plus the relevant HLA.

Comment on this clonotype: Its antigen is as yet unknown.

The clonotype comes from a human donor in good health (CMV status not recorded). Some clones in this sample may be carry-over from other donors' samples. Sequencing was performed on CD8+ T cells from cultured PBMCs, taken from culture after CMV antigen stimulation. The chain links TRBV7-4 to TRBJ2-1; tentative D call: TRBD1 (6 bases). CDR3 coding DNA: TGTGCCAGCAGCTTAGTGCAGGGGCAAAATGAGCAGTTCTTC. This sequence encodes CASSLVQGQNEQFF. The variable domain in full, completed from reference TRBV7-4 and TRBJ2-1, reads GAGVSQSPRYKVAKRGRDVALRCDSISGHVTLYWYRQTLGQGSEVLTYSQSDAQRDKSGRPSGRFSAERPERSVSTLKIQRTEQGDSAVYLCASSLVQGQNEQFFGPGTRLTVL.